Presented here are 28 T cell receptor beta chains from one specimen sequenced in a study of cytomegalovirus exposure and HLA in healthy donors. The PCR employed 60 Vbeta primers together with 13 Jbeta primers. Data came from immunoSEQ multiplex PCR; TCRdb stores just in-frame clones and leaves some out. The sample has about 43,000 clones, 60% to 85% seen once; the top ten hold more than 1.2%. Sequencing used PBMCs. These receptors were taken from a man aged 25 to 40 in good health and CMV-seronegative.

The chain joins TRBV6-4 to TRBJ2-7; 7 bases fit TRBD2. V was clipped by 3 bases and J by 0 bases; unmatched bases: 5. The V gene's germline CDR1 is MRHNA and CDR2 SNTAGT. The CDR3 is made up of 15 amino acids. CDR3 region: CASSERAGSSYEQYF. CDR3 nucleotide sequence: TGTGCCAGCAGTGAAAGAGCGGGGAGCTCCTACGAGCAGTACTTC.

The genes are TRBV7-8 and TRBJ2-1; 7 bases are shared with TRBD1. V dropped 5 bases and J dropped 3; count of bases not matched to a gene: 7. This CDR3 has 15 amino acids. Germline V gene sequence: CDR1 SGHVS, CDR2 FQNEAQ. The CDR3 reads CASSVDRVDYNEQFF. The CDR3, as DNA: TGTGCCAGCAGCGTCGACAGGGTAGACTACAATGAGCAGTTCTTC.

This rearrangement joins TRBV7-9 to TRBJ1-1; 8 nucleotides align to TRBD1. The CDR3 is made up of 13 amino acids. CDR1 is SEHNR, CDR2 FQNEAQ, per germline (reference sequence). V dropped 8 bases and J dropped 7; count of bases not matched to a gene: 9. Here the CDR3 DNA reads TGTGCCAGCGGGACAGGACCGCCGCTTGAAGCTTTCTTT. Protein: CASGTGPPLEAFF.

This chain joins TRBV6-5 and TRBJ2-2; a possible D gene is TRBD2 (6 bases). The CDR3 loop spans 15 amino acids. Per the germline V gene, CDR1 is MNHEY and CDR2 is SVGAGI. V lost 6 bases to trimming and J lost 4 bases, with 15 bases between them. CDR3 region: CASSRTLAFTGELFF. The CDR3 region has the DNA TGTGCCAGCAGCCGAACCCTAGCGTTCACCGGGGAGCTGTTTTTT.

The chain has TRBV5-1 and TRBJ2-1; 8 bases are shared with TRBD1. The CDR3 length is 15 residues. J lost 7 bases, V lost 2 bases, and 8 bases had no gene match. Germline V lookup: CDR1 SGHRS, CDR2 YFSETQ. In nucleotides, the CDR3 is TGCGCCAGCAGCTTTAGACAGGGGAAAGGTAATGAGCAGTTCTTC. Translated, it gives CASSFRQGKGNEQFF.

The CDR3 DNA follows: TGTGCCAGCAGCGAAAATTCCGGGACAGCTAACACCGGGGAGCTGTTTTTT. This translates into CASSENSGTANTGELFF. This chain links TRBV2 with TRBJ2-2, with 7 bases aligning to TRBD1. Germline lookup yields CDR1 SNHLY and CDR2 FYNNEI. The CDR3 is made up of 17 amino acids. J was trimmed by 2 bases and V by 6 bases; bases with no gene match: 12.

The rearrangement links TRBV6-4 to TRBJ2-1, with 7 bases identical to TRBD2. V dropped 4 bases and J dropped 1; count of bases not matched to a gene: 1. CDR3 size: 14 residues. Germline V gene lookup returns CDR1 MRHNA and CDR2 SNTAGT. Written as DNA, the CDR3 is TGTGCCAGCAGTGTGGGGGGGTCCTACAATGAGCAGTTCTTC. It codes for CASSVGGSYNEQFF.

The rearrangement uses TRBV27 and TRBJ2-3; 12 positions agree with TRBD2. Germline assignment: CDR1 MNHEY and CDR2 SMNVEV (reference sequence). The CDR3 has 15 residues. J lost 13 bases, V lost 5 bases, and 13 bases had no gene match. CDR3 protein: CASSPGLAGIIEEYF. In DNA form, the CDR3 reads TGTGCCAGCAGTCCTGGACTAGCGGGAATTATCGAGGAGTATTTT.

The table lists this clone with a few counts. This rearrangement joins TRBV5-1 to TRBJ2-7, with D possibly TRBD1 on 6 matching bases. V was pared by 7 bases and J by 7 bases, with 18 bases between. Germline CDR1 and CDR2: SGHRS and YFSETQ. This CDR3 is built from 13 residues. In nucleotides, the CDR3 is TGCGCCAGCCTTAGCCAGGGGCCAAGGGAGCAGTACTTC. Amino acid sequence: CASLSQGPREQYF.

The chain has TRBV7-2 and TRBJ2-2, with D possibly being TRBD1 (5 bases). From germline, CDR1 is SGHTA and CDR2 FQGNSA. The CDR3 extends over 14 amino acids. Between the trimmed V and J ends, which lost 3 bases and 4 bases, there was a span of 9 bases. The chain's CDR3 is CASSFSGFTGELFF. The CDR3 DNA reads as TGTGCCAGCAGCTTCTCAGGGTTCACCGGGGAGCTGTTTTTT.

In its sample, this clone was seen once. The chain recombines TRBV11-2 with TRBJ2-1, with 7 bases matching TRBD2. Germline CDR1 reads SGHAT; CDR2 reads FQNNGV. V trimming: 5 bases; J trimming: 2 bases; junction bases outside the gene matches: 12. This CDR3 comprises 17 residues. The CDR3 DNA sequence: TGTGCCAGCAGCCCCTCTTGGGGGGGAGGGGCCTACAATGAGCAGTTCTTC. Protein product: CASSPSWGGGAYNEQFF.

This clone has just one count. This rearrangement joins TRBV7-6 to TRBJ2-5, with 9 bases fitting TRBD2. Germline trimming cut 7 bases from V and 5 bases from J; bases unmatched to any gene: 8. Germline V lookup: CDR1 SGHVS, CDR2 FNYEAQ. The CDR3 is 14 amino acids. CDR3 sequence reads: CASTFSGSPETQYF. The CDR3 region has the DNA TGTGCCAGCACCTTTAGCGGGAGTCCGGAGACCCAGTACTTC.

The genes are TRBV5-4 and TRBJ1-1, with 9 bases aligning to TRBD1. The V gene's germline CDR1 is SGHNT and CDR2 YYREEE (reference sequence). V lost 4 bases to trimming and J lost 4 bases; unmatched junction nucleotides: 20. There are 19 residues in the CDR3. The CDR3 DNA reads TGTGCCAGCAGCACCCCCCCATATGGGGACAGGGCTGATACCACTGAAGCTTTCTTT. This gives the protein CASSTPPYGDRADTTEAFF.

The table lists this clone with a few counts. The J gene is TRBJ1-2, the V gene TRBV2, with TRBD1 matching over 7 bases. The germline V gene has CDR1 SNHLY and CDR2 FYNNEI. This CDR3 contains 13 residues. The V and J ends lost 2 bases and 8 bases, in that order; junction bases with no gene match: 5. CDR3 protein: CASSEQGGEGYTF. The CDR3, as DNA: TGTGCCAGCAGTGAACAGGGGGGAGAGGGCTACACCTTC.

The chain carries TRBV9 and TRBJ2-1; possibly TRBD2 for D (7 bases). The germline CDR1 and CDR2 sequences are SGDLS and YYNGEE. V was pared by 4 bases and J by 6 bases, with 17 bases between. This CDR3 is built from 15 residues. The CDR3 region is CASSPGGAWSNEQFF. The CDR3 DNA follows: TGTGCCAGCAGCCCTGGGGGGGCGTGGTCCAATGAGCAGTTCTTC.

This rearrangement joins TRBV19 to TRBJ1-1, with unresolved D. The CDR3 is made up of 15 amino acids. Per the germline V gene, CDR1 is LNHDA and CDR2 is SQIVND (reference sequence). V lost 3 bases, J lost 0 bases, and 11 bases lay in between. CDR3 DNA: TGTGCCAGTAGTATCCAGTTGCTCCTGAACACTGAAGCTTTCTTT. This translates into CASSIQLLLNTEAFF.

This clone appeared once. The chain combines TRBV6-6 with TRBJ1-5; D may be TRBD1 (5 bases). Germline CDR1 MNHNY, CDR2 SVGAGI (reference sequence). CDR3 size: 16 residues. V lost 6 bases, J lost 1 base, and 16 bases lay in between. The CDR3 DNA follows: TGTGCCAGCAGCCAACAGGCGGGAAGGAGCAATCAGCCCCAGCATTTT. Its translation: CASSQQAGRSNQPQHF.

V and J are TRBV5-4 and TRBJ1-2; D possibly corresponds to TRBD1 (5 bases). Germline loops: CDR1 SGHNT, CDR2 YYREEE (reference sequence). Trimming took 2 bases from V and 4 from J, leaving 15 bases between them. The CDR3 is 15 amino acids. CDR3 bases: TGTGCCAGCAGCTTTGAGTTGGTGGGGGGCTATGGCTACACCTTC. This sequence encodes CASSFELVGGYGYTF.

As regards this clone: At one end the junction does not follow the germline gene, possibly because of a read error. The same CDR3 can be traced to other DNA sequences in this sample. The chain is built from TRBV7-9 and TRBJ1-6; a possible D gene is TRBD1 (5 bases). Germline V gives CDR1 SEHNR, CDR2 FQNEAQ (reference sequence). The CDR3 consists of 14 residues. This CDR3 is CASSLRQKNSPLHF. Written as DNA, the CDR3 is TGTGCCAGCAGCTTAAGACAGAAAAATTCCCCCCTCCACTTT.

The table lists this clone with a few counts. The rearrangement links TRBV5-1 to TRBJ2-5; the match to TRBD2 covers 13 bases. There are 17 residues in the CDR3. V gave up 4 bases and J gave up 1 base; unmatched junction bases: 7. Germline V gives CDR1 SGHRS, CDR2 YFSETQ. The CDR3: CASSGGLAGTIQETQYF. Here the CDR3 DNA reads TGCGCCAGCAGCGGGGGACTAGCGGGAACGATCCAAGAGACCCAGTACTTC.

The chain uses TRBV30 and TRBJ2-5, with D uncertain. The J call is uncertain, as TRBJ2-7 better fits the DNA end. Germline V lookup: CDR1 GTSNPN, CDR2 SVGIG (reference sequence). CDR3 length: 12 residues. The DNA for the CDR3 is TGTGCCTGGACATCAGGCCCTTACGAGCAGTACTTC. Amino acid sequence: CAWTSGPYEQYF.

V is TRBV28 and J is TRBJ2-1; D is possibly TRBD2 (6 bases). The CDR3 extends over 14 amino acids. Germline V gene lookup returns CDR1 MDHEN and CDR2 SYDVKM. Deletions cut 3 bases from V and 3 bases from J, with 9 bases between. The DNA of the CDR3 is TGTGCCAGCAGTTTGCCGGGAGTCTACAATGAGCAGTTCTTC. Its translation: CASSLPGVYNEQFF.

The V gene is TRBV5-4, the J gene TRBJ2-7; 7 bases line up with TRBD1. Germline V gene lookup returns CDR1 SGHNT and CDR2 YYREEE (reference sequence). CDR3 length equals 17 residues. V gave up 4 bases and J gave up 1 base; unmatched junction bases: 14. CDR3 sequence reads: CASSLHAGTDKSYEQYF. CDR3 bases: TGTGCCAGCAGCCTACACGCCGGGACAGACAAGTCCTACGAGCAGTACTTC.

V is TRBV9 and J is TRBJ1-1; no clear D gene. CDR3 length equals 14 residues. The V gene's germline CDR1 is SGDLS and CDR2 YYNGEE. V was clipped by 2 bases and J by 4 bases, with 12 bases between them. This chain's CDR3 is CASSVTGMGTEAFF. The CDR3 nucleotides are TGTGCCAGCAGCGTCACGGGAATGGGCACTGAAGCTTTCTTT.

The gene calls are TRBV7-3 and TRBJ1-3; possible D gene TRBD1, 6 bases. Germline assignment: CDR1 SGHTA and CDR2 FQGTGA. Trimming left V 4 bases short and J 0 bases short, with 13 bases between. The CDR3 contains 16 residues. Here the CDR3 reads CASSSTGILSGNTIYF. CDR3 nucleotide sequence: TGTGCCAGCAGCTCCACAGGGATTCTCTCTGGAAACACCATATATTTT.

The CDR3 region has the DNA TGTGCCAGTAGTATATCTGCAGGGGCGCCCTTAGAGACCCAGTACTTC. This translates into CASSISAGAPLETQYF. The rearrangement joins TRBV19 to TRBJ2-5; possibly TRBD1 for D (6 bases). Germline V gives CDR1 LNHDA, CDR2 SQIVND (reference sequence). V lost 2 bases, J lost 4 bases, and 17 bases lay in between. CDR3 length equals 16 residues.

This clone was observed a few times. CDR3 protein: CASSLRGQGARYSNQPQHF. DNA of the CDR3: TGTGCCAGCAGCTTGAGGGGACAGGGGGCACGATATAGCAATCAGCCCCAGCATTTT. The J gene is TRBJ1-5, the V gene TRBV5-6; 12 positions agree with TRBD1. This CDR3 contains 19 residues. The V segment lost 1 base and the J segment 0 bases; nucleotides outside the gene matches: 8. The germline V gene has CDR1 SGHDT and CDR2 YYEEEE.

The CDR3 DNA sequence: TGTGCCAGCAGCCCCCGGACTAGCATGCCCGGGGAGCTGTTTTTT. Its protein is CASSPRTSMPGELFF. This rearrangement joins TRBV14 to TRBJ2-2; 8 nucleotides line up with TRBD2. The CDR3 loop spans 15 amino acids. The V and J ends lost 4 bases and 6 bases, in that order; junction bases with no gene match: 7. Germline values: CDR1 SGHDN, CDR2 FVKESK.